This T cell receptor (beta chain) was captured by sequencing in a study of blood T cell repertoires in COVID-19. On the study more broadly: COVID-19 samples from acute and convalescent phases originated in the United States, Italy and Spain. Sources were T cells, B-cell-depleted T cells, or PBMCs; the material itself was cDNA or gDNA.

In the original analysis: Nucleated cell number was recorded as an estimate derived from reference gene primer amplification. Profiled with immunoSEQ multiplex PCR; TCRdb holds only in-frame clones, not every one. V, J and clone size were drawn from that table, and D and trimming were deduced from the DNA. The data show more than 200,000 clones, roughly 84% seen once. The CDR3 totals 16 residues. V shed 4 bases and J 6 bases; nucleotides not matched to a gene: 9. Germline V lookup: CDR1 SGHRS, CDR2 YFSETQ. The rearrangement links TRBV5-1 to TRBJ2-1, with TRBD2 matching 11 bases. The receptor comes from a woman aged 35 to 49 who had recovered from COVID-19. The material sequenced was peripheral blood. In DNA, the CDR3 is TGCGCCAGCAGCGACCGTAGCGGGGGGGCCGGCAATGAGCAGTTCTTC. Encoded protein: CASSDRSGGAGNEQFF.